A single T cell receptor (beta chain) is shown here with its context. This clonotype turned up a few times. Its antigen target is currently unknown. The sample holds no much larger clone one base away, and base qualities are not on file. This specimen comes from a study of human T cells and chemical hapten exposure (dated by TCRdb to about 2021). Concerning the study at large: For sensitization, 2% DPC in acetone was applied to a 2 cm by 2 cm area of upper inner arm skin. This study followed changes in the peripheral blood TCR repertoire in vivo during primary and secondary sensitization of alopecia patients to the hapten diphenylcyclopropenone (DPC). Throughout the study period of roughly 24 weeks, patients also received therapeutic DPC doses to the scalp every week. Blood samples were taken from patients before sensitization (week 0) and then at 2, 6 and about 24 weeks after DPC sensitization. Patch testing was performed on the upper back with Finn chambers containing 0.01% DPC, and the patch tests were scored after 6 days according to International Contact Dermatitis Research Group standards. The patient cohort, mostly female, included alopecia areata with under or over 50% scalp involvement, alopecia totalis and alopecia universalis. Libraries were combined into a pool for sequencing, and differences in TCR yield between samples came mainly from small differences in library volumes within the pool. Twenty-nine alopecia patients provided blood for TCR sequencing at one to four time points (pre-sensitization, 2, 6 and 24 weeks). Study-wide findings and limitations: DPC sensitization did not change the number of TCRs with a frequency above 1 in 1000, and there was no evidence of changes in global repertoire structure. All patients had alopecia, a presumed autoimmune disease, so their immune response might differ from that of healthy individuals. After repeated subsampling, the strength of the expansion versus patch-test correlation and the threshold at which it became significant changed. Compared with pre-sensitization or healthy control sets, expanded TCRs formed significantly more large CDR3 similarity clusters, which is consistent with antigen-driven responses. The number of PT1 expanded TCRs positively correlated with patch test score, significant at thresholds 8, 16 and 32 but not 4.

The sample's time point label, in plain terms: pre-sensitization, week 0. What this sample's treatment or condition label stands for: therapeutic diphenylcyclopropenone sensitization with weekly scalp DPC. At each patch-test visit, blood was drawn before the patch test was applied. To be eligible, patients had to be aged 18 to 70, diagnosed with alopecia and judged suitable for DPC therapy, while pregnant patients were excluded. Total RNA was extracted from unfractionated whole blood that had been collected in Tempus Blood RNA tubes. Preparation of the library involved RACE. The run used a NextSeq 500. During library preparation, unique molecular identifiers were attached to individual cDNA molecules so that TCRs could be counted quantitatively and reproducibly. Both TCR alpha and TCR beta chains were sequenced from each blood RNA sample. The authors processed their data as follows. A median of about 87,000 TCRs per sample was observed, with a range of about 20,000 to 690,600. The Decombinator software suite was used to annotate the V, J and CDR3 of the TCR reads. To make PS versus PT1 abundance plots, every sample was subsampled to the same number of TCRs (28,000). Expanded TCRs were defined as absent before sensitization and observed at least eight times at the 2-week time point. TCRdb itself trimmed the public reads at Q25 with fastp, ran MiXCR and retained productive beta chains. Each entry merges the rows of one CDR3 protein and shows their most common DNA and genes. TCRdb assigned the V and J calls; the authors' analysis was not used. Present in this sample are about 68,000 distinct CDR3 sequences, about 10% of which were seen just once. The ten largest make up approximately 5% of the sample.

The germline V gene sets CDR1 to MDHEN and CDR2 to SYDVKM. From the cysteine up to the phenylalanine, the CDR3 has a length of 15 residues. The kept DNA is CDR3 alone, 45 bases in frame from the first base. V is cut by 5 bases and J by 0 bases, and the space between the germline ends is 10 bases. Specimen: whole blood, collected in connection with sensitization to the hapten diphenylcyclopropenone (DPC). The source of this sequence is a woman aged 45 to 65 with alopecia areata. Some clones in this sample may be carry-over from other donors' samples. The chain uses TRBV28 and TRBJ1-4; the D gene cannot be resolved reliably. The nucleotides are TGTGCCAGCAGTCCTACCGAAGCAACTAATGAAAAACTGTTTTTT. Its protein reads: CASSPTEATNEKLFF.